The next 25 T cell receptor beta chains were all read from a single sample in a study of blood T cell repertoires in COVID-19 (dated by TCRdb to about 2020). The library came from the immunoSEQ multiplex PCR assay. The clones in this table, taken by TCRdb from immuneACCESS, are in-frame only. Not every clone is retained; where verified, under half of the shortfall comes from an unresolved V gene, and the cause of the rest is unknown. This sample gives around 170,000 clones in total; approximately 90% of them show up just once. The ten largest clones represent approximately 0.48% of the sample. Sequencing was done on a sample of peripheral blood. The receptors were sampled from a man aged 50 to 60 with acute or convalescent COVID-19.

Comment on this clone: This same CDR3 is encoded by further DNA sequences in the sample. The chain links TRBV29-1 to TRBJ1-1; no clear D gene. Germline CDR1 and CDR2: SQVTM and ANQGSEA. Deletions cut 6 bases from V and 1 base from J, with 12 bases between. This CDR3 comprises 13 residues. CDR3 coding DNA: TGCAGCGTCCGCGGGCAGCAGAACACTGAAGCTTTCTTT. This sequence encodes CSVRGQQNTEAFF.

This chain uses TRBV28 with TRBJ2-2; 7 bases agree with TRBD2. The CDR3 consists of 16 residues. V shed 5 bases and J 4 bases; nucleotides not matched to a gene: 10. Germline V gene lookup returns CDR1 MDHEN and CDR2 SYDVKM. For the CDR3, the DNA is TGTGCCAGCAGTCCTAGTGGGAGGGCCCGCACCGGGGAGCTGTTTTTT. Translation: CASSPSGRARTGELFF.

The genes are TRBV28 and TRBJ1-5, with D perhaps matching TRBD1 (5 bases). Germline CDR1 is MDHEN and CDR2 is SYDVKM. This CDR3 contains 12 residues. V lost 7 bases and J 11 bases, leaving 15 bases between the germline ends. The CDR3 DNA sequence: TGTGCCAGCACTCTAGGGGTGTCAGCCCAGCATTTT. As protein: CASTLGVSAQHF.

The chain recombines TRBV30 with TRBJ2-3; no reliable D call. Germline assignment: CDR1 GTSNPN and CDR2 SVGIG (reference sequence). The CDR3 is 13 residues long. V was shortened by 0 bases and J by 5 bases, with 9 bases between the two germline ends. The CDR3 DNA is TGTGCCTGGAGTGTTCCGCCCAGAGATACGCAGTATTTT. It is translated as CAWSVPPRDTQYF.

This chain links TRBV29-1 with TRBJ2-1; 9 nucleotides line up with TRBD2. With V trimmed by 0 bases and J by 2 bases, 5 bases remained unmatched. The CDR3 is made up of 16 amino acids. The germline gives CDR1 SQVTM, CDR2 ANQGSEA. CDR3 nucleotides: TGCAGCGTTGAAGAAGGGCTAGCGGGGACCTACAATGAGCAGTTCTTC. This translates into CSVEEGLAGTYNEQFF.

The V call is TRBV28, the J call TRBJ1-5; D possibly corresponds to TRBD1 (5 bases). Germline V CDR1 and CDR2: MDHEN, SYDVKM. V lost 7 bases, J lost 0 bases, and 22 bases lay in between. CDR3 length: 18 amino acids. CDR3 nucleotides: TGTGCCAGCAATTGGGGGGTAGGGAAGGGGTATAGCAATCAGCCCCAGCATTTT. It specifies CASNWGVGKGYSNQPQHF.

V is TRBV19 and J is TRBJ1-5; weak D call: TRBD1 (6 bases). Germline loops: CDR1 LNHDA, CDR2 SQIVND (reference sequence). Trimming left V 6 bases short and J 3 bases short, with 15 bases between. This CDR3 is built from 15 residues. The DNA for the CDR3 is TGTGCCAGTAGGAGAATACGGGACAACAATCAGCCCCAGCATTTT. It encodes CASRRIRDNNQPQHF.

The chain employs TRBV18 and TRBJ2-1; 14 bases map to TRBD2. The trim removed 2 bases at V and 4 bases at J, leaving 4 bases unmatched. The CDR3 extends over 17 amino acids. Germline V gene sequence: CDR1 KGHSH, CDR2 LQKENI. CDR3 residues: CASSPIGTSGGYNEQFF. The CDR3 DNA sequence: TGTGCCAGCTCACCAATCGGGACTAGCGGGGGTTACAATGAGCAGTTCTTC. Full variable domain (outside the CDR3, taken from reference TRBV18 and TRBJ2-1): NAGVMQNPRHLVRRRGQEARLRCSPMKGHSHVYWYRQLPEEGLKFMVYLQKENIIDESGMPKERFSAEFPKEGPSILRIQQVVRGDSAAYFCASSPIGTSGGYNEQFFGPGTRLTVL.

This clone appeared once. The rearrangement links TRBV28 to TRBJ1-6; D possibly corresponds to TRBD1 (5 bases). Germline loops: CDR1 MDHEN, CDR2 SYDVKM. The CDR3 sequence is 14 residues long. Trimming pared 8 bases from V and 9 bases from J, leaving 17 bases between. CDR3 sequence: CASSPGGVGSPLHF. DNA for the CDR3: TGTGCCAGCTCCCCTGGGGGGGTCGGTTCACCCCTCCACTTT.

V and J are TRBV7-9 and TRBJ2-1, with a possible D match to TRBD2 (7 bases). CDR1 is SEHNR and CDR2 is FQNEAQ in the germline V gene (reference sequence). The V end lost 2 bases, the J end lost 3 bases, and 11 bases lay between the germline ends. CDR3 length: 15 amino acids. The CDR3 sequence is CASSLTGGYYNEQFF. The DNA for the CDR3 is TGTGCCAGCAGCTTAACGGGGGGCTACTACAATGAGCAGTTCTTC.

The chain couples TRBV11-2 to TRBJ1-2; tentative D call: TRBD1 (6 bases). CDR1 and CDR2 (germline): SGHAT, FQNNGV. With 4 bases removed from V and 5 bases from J, the gap between germline ends came to 17 bases. The CDR3 spans 15 residues. The CDR3 DNA is TGTGCCAGCAGCTCATATGATGGACAGCTATATGGCTACACCTTC. It encodes CASSSYDGQLYGYTF.

This chain connects TRBV5-3 to TRBJ2-1, with 12 bases identical to TRBD2. TRBV5-3 is treated as an ORF (open reading frame) with a function not yet certain. This CDR3 region has 21 residues. J lost 3 bases, V lost 0 bases, and 16 bases had no gene match. In DNA form, the CDR3 reads TGTGCCAGAAGCTTGGTGGCTAGCGGGAGGGCGATCGAAGATAACTACAATGAGCAGTTCTTC. Amino acid sequence: CARSLVASGRAIEDNYNEQFF.

This sequence joins TRBV19 and TRBJ2-7; 8 bases match TRBD1. The CDR3 is made up of 15 amino acids. The germline gives CDR1 LNHDA, CDR2 SQIVND (reference sequence). V lost 3 bases and J lost 2; bases outside the gene matches: 6. The CDR3 DNA reads as TGTGCCAGTAGTATTGGAGTCAGGGGGCCCTACGAGCAGTACTTC. Its translation is CASSIGVRGPYEQYF.

This chain joins TRBV6-2 or TRBV6-3 and TRBJ1-5; 10 nucleotides agree with TRBD1. J gave up 7 bases and V 3 bases, and 12 bases lay outside the gene matches. Germline-derived CDR1 and CDR2 are MNHEY and SVGEGT. This CDR3 region has 17 residues. CDR3 DNA sequence: TGTGCCAGCAGTTATTTATTTCGGACAGGGGGTTGGCAGCCCCAGCATTTT. This codes for CASSYLFRTGGWQPQHF.

The chain recombines TRBV30 with TRBJ2-1; no firm D call. This CDR3 contains 11 residues. The V end lost 1 base, the J end lost 11 bases, and 9 bases lay between the germline ends. The V gene's germline CDR1 is GTSNPN and CDR2 SVGIG (reference sequence). The CDR3 DNA follows: TGTGCCTGGAGTGCTTCTAGGAAGCAGTTCTTC. Translated, it gives CAWSASRKQFF. Supplemented by reference TRBV30 and TRBJ2-1, the full variable domain reads SQTIHQWPATLVQPVGSPLSLECTVEGTSNPNLYWYRQAAGRGLQLLFYSVGIGQISSEVPQNLSASRPQDRQFILSSKKLLLSDSGFYLCAWSASRKQFFGPGTRLTVL.

This clone was detected only a few times. The rearrangement joins TRBV20-1 to TRBJ2-7, with a weak D call TRBD1 (5 bases). CDR3 length: 11 residues. The V end was cut by 3 bases, the J end by 6 bases, with 9 bases between. CDR1 DFQATT and CDR2 SNEGSKA come from the germline V gene (reference sequence). The CDR3 bases are TGCAGTGCTAGGTCAGGGTTCGAGCAGTACGTC. It specifies CSARSGFEQYV.

This rearrangement joins TRBV4-3 to TRBJ2-3; 7 positions agree with TRBD1. With 0 bases clipped from V and 6 bases from J, the junction kept 12 bases outside the gene matches. CDR3 length: 17 residues. Germline CDR1 and CDR2: LGHNA and YSLEER. The CDR3 DNA reads as TGCGCCAGCAGCCAAGATAGGCTAACAGGGGCTGGGGATACGCAGTATTTT. It is translated as CASSQDRLTGAGDTQYF.

V is TRBV19 and J is TRBJ1-1, with TRBD1 as a possible D gene (6 bases). Trimming pared 1 base from V and 2 bases from J, leaving 11 bases between. In germline, CDR1 is LNHDA, CDR2 SQIVND (reference sequence). This CDR3 spans 15 amino acids. The CDR3 loop reads CASSIVGGSNTEAFF. The CDR3 DNA reads TGTGCCAGTAGTATAGTTGGGGGCTCAAACACTGAAGCTTTCTTT. Filled out from reference TRBV19 and TRBJ1-1, the complete variable domain reads DGGITQSPKYLFRKEGQNVTLSCEQNLNHDAMYWYRQDPGQGLRLIYYSQIVNDFQKGDIAEGYSVSREKKESFPLTVTSAQKNPTAFYLCASSIVGGSNTEAFFGQGTRLTVV.

The chain carries TRBV6-5 and TRBJ2-5; perhaps TRBD1 as D (7 bases). The CDR3 spans 14 residues. Germline assignment: CDR1 MNHEY and CDR2 SVGAGI. Trimming cost V 7 bases and J 5 bases, with 17 bases left between them. DNA for the CDR3: TGTGCCAGCACCATCCAGGGGGGTATCGAGACCCAGTACTTC. This encodes CASTIQGGIETQYF.

The rearrangement uses TRBV12-3 or TRBV12-4 and TRBJ2-7; D remains unclear. V shed 6 bases and J shed 4 bases, with 13 bases lying between them. The CDR3 is 13 residues long. CDR3 loop: CASSYALFYEQYF. The CDR3 DNA reads TGTGCCAGCAGCTACGCCCTTTTTTACGAGCAGTACTTC.

The J gene is TRBJ2-1, the V gene TRBV6-5; 10 bases are shared with TRBD1. V gave up 6 bases and J gave up 7 bases; unmatched junction bases: 6. CDR1 and CDR2 from the germline V gene are MNHEY and SVGAGI. This CDR3 is 14 amino acids long. CDR3 protein: CASRSGTGENEQFF. The CDR3 DNA is TGTGCCAGCAGGTCCGGGACAGGGGAAAATGAGCAGTTCTTC.

The rearrangement uses TRBV2 and TRBJ2-2, with D tentatively TRBD1 (6 bases). The length of the CDR3 is 14 residues. Trimming cost V 5 bases and J 6 bases, with 13 bases left between them. Germline CDR1 and CDR2: SNHLY and FYNNEI. CDR3 coding DNA: TGTGCCAGCAGTATTAAACAGGGCCCCGGGGAGCTGTTTTTT. This gives the protein CASSIKQGPGELFF.

V is TRBV28 and J is TRBJ2-5; TRBD2 matches at 8 bases. J was trimmed by 0 bases and V by 10 bases; bases with no gene match: 4. Germline CDR1 is MDHEN and CDR2 is SYDVKM. The CDR3 extends over 13 amino acids. The CDR3 spells CATLAGYQETQYF. In DNA, the CDR3 is TGTGCCACCCTAGCGGGTTACCAAGAGACCCAGTACTTC.

The V and J genes are TRBV29-1 and TRBJ2-5; TRBD2 matches 11 bases. The V and J ends lost 3 bases and 5 bases, in that order; junction bases with no gene match: 5. Germline V CDR1 and CDR2: SQVTM, ANQGSEA. CDR3 length: 14 residues. The CDR3 region is CSVEMTSGIETQYF. The CDR3 region has the DNA TGCAGCGTTGAGATGACTAGCGGGATCGAGACCCAGTACTTC.

This chain connects TRBV11-2 to TRBJ1-1; D may be TRBD1 (5 bases). CDR1 and CDR2 (germline): SGHAT, FQNNGV. The CDR3 contains 16 residues. The V and J ends lost 4 bases and 5 bases respectively, with 20 bases between them. The CDR3 DNA reads TGTGCCAGCAGCTCGCACACGGGGGGGAAAGGAACTGAAGCTTTCTTT. Protein sequence: CASSSHTGGKGTEAFF.